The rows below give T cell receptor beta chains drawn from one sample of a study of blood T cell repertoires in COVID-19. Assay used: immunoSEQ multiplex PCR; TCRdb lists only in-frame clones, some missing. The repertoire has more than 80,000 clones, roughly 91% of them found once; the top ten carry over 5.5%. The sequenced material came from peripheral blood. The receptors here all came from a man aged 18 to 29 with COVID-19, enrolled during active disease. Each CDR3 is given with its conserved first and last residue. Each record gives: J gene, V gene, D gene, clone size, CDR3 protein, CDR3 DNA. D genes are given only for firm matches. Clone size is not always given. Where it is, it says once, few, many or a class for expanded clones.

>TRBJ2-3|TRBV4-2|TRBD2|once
CASSQDFRLAGEIDTQYF
TGTGCCAGCAGCCAAGATTTCCGTCTAGCGGGGGAGATAGATACGCAGTATTTT
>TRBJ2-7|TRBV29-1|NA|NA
CSVFSGTYEQYF
TGCAGCGTTTTCTCCGGGACCTACGAGCAGTACTTC
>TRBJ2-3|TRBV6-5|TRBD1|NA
CASSSRTGGTDTQYF
TGTGCCAGCAGTTCCCGGACAGGGGGCACAGATACGCAGTATTTT
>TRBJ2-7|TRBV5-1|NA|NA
CASSFGQGTAYEQYF
TGCGCCAGCAGCTTCGGGCAGGGGACCGCCTACGAGCAGTACTTC
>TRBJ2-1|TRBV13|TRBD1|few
CASSAGQGRRNEQFF
TGTGCCAGCAGCGCAGGACAGGGAAGGCGAAATGAGCAGTTCTTC
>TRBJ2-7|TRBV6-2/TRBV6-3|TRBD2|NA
CASSYGPSGMNSYEQYF
TGTGCCAGCAGTTACGGCCCAAGCGGGATGAATTCCTACGAGCAGTACTTC
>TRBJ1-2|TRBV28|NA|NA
CASSLWGYRDYGYTF
TGTGCCAGCAGCTTATGGGGGTACAGGGACTATGGCTACACCTTC
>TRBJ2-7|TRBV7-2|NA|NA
CASSSQASSYEQYF
TGTGCCAGCAGCTCACAGGCCAGCTCCTACGAGCAGTACTTC
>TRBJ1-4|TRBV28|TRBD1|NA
CASSHGDRDGKLLF
TGTGCCAGCAGCCACGGGGACAGGGATGGAAAACTGCTTTTT
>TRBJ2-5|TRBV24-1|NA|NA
CATSARGETEEETQYF
TGTGCCACCAGTGCCCGGGGAGAGACGGAAGAAGAGACCCAGTACTTC
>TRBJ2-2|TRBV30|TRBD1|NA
CAWVPTGGRDGELFF
TGTGCCTGGGTCCCTACAGGGGGCAGGGACGGGGAGCTGTTTTTT
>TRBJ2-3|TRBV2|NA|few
CASSPEIRQSQYF
TGTGCCAGCAGTCCAGAAATAAGACAGTCTCAGTATTTT
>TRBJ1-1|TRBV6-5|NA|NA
CASRSMRVSGAFF
TGTGCCAGCAGATCCATGAGGGTCTCGGGAGCTTTCTTT
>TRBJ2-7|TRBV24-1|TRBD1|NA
CATSAAGGGYEQYF
TGTGCCACCAGTGCTGCAGGGGGCGGGTACGAGCAGTACTTC
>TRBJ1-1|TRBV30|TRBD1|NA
CAQDRGGNTEAFF
TGTGCCCAAGACAGGGGAGGGAACACTGAAGCTTTCTTT
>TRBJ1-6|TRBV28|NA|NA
CASSLLGANSPLHF
TGTGCCAGCAGTTTGTTGGGGGCTAATTCACCCCTCCACTTT
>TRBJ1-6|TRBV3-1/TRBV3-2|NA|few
CASSQFSSPLHF
TGTGCCAGCAGCCAGTTCTCTTCACCCCTCCACTTT
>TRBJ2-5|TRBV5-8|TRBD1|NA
CASSPGQGASETQYF
TGTGCCAGCAGCCCCGGACAGGGGGCATCGGAGACCCAGTACTTC
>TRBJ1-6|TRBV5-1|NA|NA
CASSLQPRNSPLHF
TGCGCCAGCAGCTTGCAACCGCGCAATTCACCCCTCCACTTT
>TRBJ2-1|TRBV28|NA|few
CASRQGIGELGNEQFF
TGTGCCAGCCGACAAGGCATCGGGGAGTTAGGCAATGAGCAGTTCTTC
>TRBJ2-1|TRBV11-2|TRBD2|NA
CASSSLAGGRWKFF
TGTGCCAGCAGCTCACTAGCGGGAGGACGATGGAAGTTCTTC
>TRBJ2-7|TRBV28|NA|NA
CASSPQGYGEQYF
TGTGCCAGCAGTCCTCAGGGGTACGGCGAGCAGTACTTC
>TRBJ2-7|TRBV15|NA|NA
CATSRDAGNSYEQYF
TGTGCCACCAGCAGAGATGCAGGAAACTCCTACGAGCAGTACTTC
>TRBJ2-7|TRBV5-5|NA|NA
CASSVIIDEQYF
TGTGCCAGCAGCGTTATAATTGACGAGCAGTACTTC
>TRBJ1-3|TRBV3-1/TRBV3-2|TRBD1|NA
CASSQEGTGGPDGNTIYF
TGTGCCAGCAGCCAAGAGGGGACAGGGGGCCCTGACGGAAACACCATATATTTT
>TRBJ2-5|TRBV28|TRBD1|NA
CASRQGRKTQYF
TGTGCCAGTAGACAGGGGCGGAAGACCCAGTACTTC
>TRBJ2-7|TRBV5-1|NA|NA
CASSLGDEQYF
TGCGCCAGCAGCTTGGGAGACGAGCAGTACTTC
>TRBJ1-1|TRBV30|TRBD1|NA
CAWSRGRQDTEAFF
TGTGCCTGGAGCAGGGGGCGCCAGGACACTGAAGCTTTCTTT
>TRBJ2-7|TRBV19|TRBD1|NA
CASSPGQGRHSYEQYF
TGTGCCAGTAGTCCCGGACAGGGTCGTCACTCCTACGAGCAGTACTTC
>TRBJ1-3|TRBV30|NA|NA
CAWKLSGNTIYF
TGTGCCTGGAAGCTCTCTGGAAACACCATATATTTT
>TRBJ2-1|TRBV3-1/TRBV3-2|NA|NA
CASSQGVAAHNEQFF
TGTGCCAGCAGCCAAGGGGTAGCGGCACACAATGAGCAGTTCTTC
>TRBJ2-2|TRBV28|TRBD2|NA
CASSRSGRDTGELFF
TGTGCCAGCAGTCGTAGCGGGAGAGACACCGGGGAGCTGTTTTTT
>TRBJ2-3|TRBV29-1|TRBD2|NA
CSVGGTTREGTDTQYF
TGCAGCGTTGGGGGGACTACCCGGGAGGGCACAGATACGCAGTATTTT
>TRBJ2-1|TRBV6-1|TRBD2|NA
CASSSTSGRNTEQFF
TGTGCCAGCAGTTCCACTAGCGGCCGTAATACGGAGCAGTTCTTC
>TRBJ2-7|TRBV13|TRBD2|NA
CASSLGLGLAGFYEQYF
TGTGCCAGCAGCTTAGGACTGGGACTAGCGGGATTCTACGAGCAGTACTTC
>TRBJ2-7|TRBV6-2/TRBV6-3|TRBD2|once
CASSIAGGEYEQYF
TGTGCCAGCAGCATAGCGGGAGGGGAATACGAGCAGTACTTC
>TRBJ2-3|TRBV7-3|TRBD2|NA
CASSPAGRGGRADTQYF
TGTGCCAGCAGCCCCGCCGGCCGGGGTGGGAGGGCAGATACGCAGTATTTT